The 31 T cell receptor beta chains below were found in one sample sequenced in a study of Graves' ophthalmopathy and Graves' hyperthyroidism. RNA transcripts yielded amplified TCR beta CDR3 regions. A first-round RT-PCR used HTBI primers, followed by a second-round multiplex PCR. TCRdb reanalysed the multiplex PCR reads using MiXCR and keeps one entry per CDR3 protein. The sample includes about 550,000 distinct CDR3 sequences, 35% to 40% seen only once; the top ten take less than 4.5%. Source material: peripheral blood or thyroid tissue (not recorded which). The receptors come from an adult man with Graves' hyperthyroidism.

V is TRBV9 and J is TRBJ2-7; a possible D gene is TRBD2 (6 bases). CDR3 size: 14 residues. Trimming took 4 bases from V and 2 from J, leaving 13 bases between them. Germline loops: CDR1 SGDLS, CDR2 YYNGEE. CDR3 protein: CASSPPGAPYEQYF. The CDR3 bases are TGTGCCAGCAGCCCCCCGGGAGCTCCCTACGAGCAGTACTTC.

In its sample, this clonotype was seen many times. This chain uses TRBV4-1 with TRBJ2-7, with D maybe TRBD1 (5 bases). Trimming removed 3 bases from V and 2 bases from J, with 11 bases in between. From germline, CDR1 is MGHRA and CDR2 YSYEKL. The CDR3 loop spans 14 amino acids. The CDR3 is CASSQTDQTYEQYF. CDR3 nucleotides: TGCGCCAGCAGCCAGACAGACCAAACCTACGAGCAGTACTTC.

This clonotype was picked up many times. For the CDR3, the DNA is TGCAGTGCTAGAGGCGAAGCGGGGGGCCGGCAAGAGACCCAGTACTTC. This sequence encodes CSARGEAGGRQETQYF. This chain joins TRBV20-1 and TRBJ2-5; 9 bases map to TRBD2. The CDR3 runs to 16 residues. Losses at the gene ends were 1 base for V and 2 bases for J; bases not matched to a gene: 8. Germline V gene lookup returns CDR1 DFQATT and CDR2 SNEGSKA (reference sequence).

A remark on this clonotype: A much larger clone lies one base from this, so it may be a read error. This chain joins TRBV15 and TRBJ2-5, with TRBD2 matching over 9 bases. Per germline, CDR1 LNHNV and CDR2 YYDKDF (reference sequence). The CDR3 extends over 16 amino acids. In nucleotides, the CDR3 is TGTGCCAGCAGTTACCTCTGGACTAGCGACCAAGGGACCCAGTACTTC. Amino acids: CASSYLWTSDQGTQYF.

At least ten counts were recorded for this clonotype. This chain connects TRBV20-1 to TRBJ2-5; 8 nucleotides line up with TRBD2. J gave up 2 bases and V 3 bases, and 11 bases lay outside the gene matches. Per the germline V gene, CDR1 is DFQATT and CDR2 is SNEGSKA (reference sequence). This CDR3 spans 16 amino acids. The CDR3 here is CSASRPGTRLQETQYF. The CDR3 bases are TGCAGTGCTAGTAGACCCGGGACTAGACTGCAAGAGACCCAGTACTTC.

This clonotype appeared a few times. DNA of the CDR3: TGCGCCAGCAGCCGTAGGGTTCTGAACACTGAAGCTTTCTTT. Encoded protein: CASSRRVLNTEAFF. The rearrangement links TRBV4-1 to TRBJ1-1; D is undetermined. In germline, CDR1 is MGHRA, CDR2 YSYEKL. V lost 4 bases and J lost 0, with 9 bases in between. This CDR3 has 14 amino acids.

This clonotype was counted ten times or more. The chain combines TRBV29-1 with TRBJ1-1; D remains ambiguous. V was pared by 5 bases and J by 4 bases, with 14 bases between. Per germline, CDR1 SQVTM and CDR2 ANQGSEA. The CDR3 spans 13 residues. Here the CDR3 reads CSVNSWEGTEAFF. CDR3 DNA sequence: TGCAGCGTTAATTCTTGGGAGGGCACTGAAGCTTTCTTT.

On this clonotype: The junction shows a germline mismatch at one end, possibly a read error. The rearrangement joins TRBV9 to TRBJ2-5; 15 bases match TRBD2. The tail of the sequence fits TRBJ2-1 better, so the J call may be wrong. The length of the CDR3 is 17 residues. Germline V gene lookup returns CDR1 SGDLS and CDR2 YYNGEE. The DNA for the CDR3 is TGCGCCAGCAGCAGCGGACTAGCGGGAGGGCCTTACAATGAGCAGTTCTTC. The encoded protein is CASSSGLAGGPYNEQFF.

This chain joins TRBV7-8 and TRBJ2-2, with D maybe TRBD1 (6 bases). Trimming took off 1 base at V and 6 bases at J, with 12 bases between the two ends. The germline CDR1 and CDR2 sequences are SGHVS and FQNEAQ. The CDR3 runs to 15 residues. The CDR3 nucleotides read TGTGCCAGCAGCTTAGTTCTCCAGGGGCCCGGGGAGCTGTTTTTT. Its protein is CASSLVLQGPGELFF.

This chain links TRBV24-1 with TRBJ2-5; D assignment may be TRBD1 or TRBD2 (5 bases each). Trimming pared 6 bases from V and 5 bases from J, leaving 12 bases between. Germline CDR1 and CDR2: KGHDR and SFDVKD. There are 13 residues in the CDR3. CDR3 residues: CATSRGARETQYF. CDR3 bases: TGTGCCACCAGTCGAGGGGCGCGGGAGACCCAGTACTTC.

The rearrangement uses TRBV14 and TRBJ2-5, with a tentative D call TRBD2 (5 bases). Trimming shortened V by 1 base and J by 6 bases, and 9 bases separated the two germline ends. The CDR3 runs 13 residues. Germline lookup yields CDR1 SGHDN and CDR2 FVKESK. The CDR3 reads CASSQGGFKTQYF. The CDR3 coding sequence is TGTGCCAGCAGCCAAGGAGGGTTTAAGACCCAGTACTTC. Together with reference TRBV14 and TRBJ2-5, the CDR3 gives the full variable domain: EAGVTQFPSHSVIEKGQTVTLRCDPISGHDNLYWYRRVMGKEIKFLLHFVKESKQDESGMPNNRFLAERTGGTYSTLKVQPAELEDSGVYFCASSQGGFKTQYFGPGTRLLVL.

The chain has TRBV2 and TRBJ1-2; 7 positions agree with TRBD1. This CDR3 region has 15 residues. Per the germline V gene, CDR1 is SNHLY and CDR2 is FYNNEI. The trim removed 2 bases at V and 1 base at J, leaving 4 bases unmatched. For the CDR3, the DNA is TGTGCCAGCAGTGAAACAGGACAGGATAACTATGGCTACACCTTC. It codes for CASSETGQDNYGYTF.

This clonotype came up many times. The chain recombines TRBV20-1 with TRBJ2-7, with 9 bases fitting TRBD1. The V gene's germline CDR1 is DFQATT and CDR2 SNEGSKA (reference sequence). Trimming at V came to 0 bases and at J to 0 bases, leaving 6 bases not matched to a gene. The length of the CDR3 is 16 residues. The CDR3 reads CSARDLWDRDSYEQYF. Here the CDR3 DNA reads TGCAGTGCTAGAGATCTTTGGGACAGGGACTCCTACGAGCAGTACTTC.

This clonotype was seen only a few times. This sequence joins TRBV5-4 and TRBJ1-4, with D possibly matching TRBD1 (5 bases). V lost 3 bases and J lost 0, with 9 bases in between. CDR1 is SGHNT and CDR2 is YYREEE in the germline V gene (reference sequence). CDR3 length: 15 residues. The DNA of the CDR3 is TGTGCCAGCAGCTACGGGACGGCAACTAATGAAAAACTGTTTTTT. This encodes CASSYGTATNEKLFF. Filled out from reference TRBV5-4 and TRBJ1-4, the complete variable domain reads ETGVTQSPTHLIKTRGQQVTLRCSSQSGHNTVSWYQQALGQGPQFIFQYYREEENGRGNFPPRFSGLQFPNYSSELNVNALELDDSALYLCASSYGTATNEKLFFGSGTQLSVL.

The rearrangement links TRBV12-5 to TRBJ1-1, with 7 bases fitting TRBD1. Germline V CDR1 and CDR2: LGHNT, FRNRAP. The CDR3 consists of 15 residues. The V segment lost 3 bases and the J segment 1 base; nucleotides outside the gene matches: 5. Here the CDR3 DNA reads TGTGCTAGTGGTTTAGGACAGGCGAAGAACACTGAAGCTTTCTTT. It codes for CASGLGQAKNTEAFF. The full variable domain, rest sourced from reference TRBV12-5 and TRBJ1-1, is DARVTQTPRHKVTEMGQEVTMRCQPILGHNTVFWYRQTMMQGLELLAYFRNRAPLDDSGMPKDRFSAEMPDATLATLKIQPSEPRDSAVYFCASGLGQAKNTEAFFGQGTRLTVV.

This clonotype was recorded once. V usage is TRBV29-1 and J usage is TRBJ1-2; 7 bases are shared with TRBD1. This CDR3 has 13 amino acids. Trimming at V came to 8 bases and at J to 2 bases, leaving 8 bases not matched to a gene. From germline, CDR1 is SQVTM and CDR2 ANQGSEA. The CDR3 protein is CSTVETGNYGYTF. The CDR3, as DNA: TGCAGCACCGTGGAGACAGGGAACTATGGCTACACCTTC.

This clonotype has just one count. The rearrangement joins TRBV2 to TRBJ2-7; 7 bases align to TRBD2. V lost 0 bases to trimming and J lost 2 bases; unmatched junction nucleotides: 4. The germline gives CDR1 SNHLY, CDR2 FYNNEI. This CDR3 has 15 amino acids. The CDR3 here is CASSEARGGPYEQYF. Here the CDR3 DNA reads TGTGCCAGCAGTGAAGCGCGCGGGGGACCCTACGAGCAGTACTTC.

This chain uses TRBV20-1 with TRBJ2-5, with 10 nucleotides matching TRBD2. V was clipped by 3 bases and J by 6 bases; unmatched bases: 10. The CDR3 sequence is 15 residues long. CDR1 and CDR2 from the germline V gene are DFQATT and SNEGSKA (reference sequence). The CDR3 spells CSARRGPSGRQTQYF. In DNA, the CDR3 is TGCAGTGCTAGGAGGGGGCCTAGCGGGAGACAGACCCAGTACTTC.

Points on this clonotype: An end of the junction does not agree with germline; a read error may underlie this. The CDR3 bases are TGTGCCAGCAGCCAAGAGGGAAAGTCAGCTAATGAAAAACTGTTTTTT. It specifies CASSQEGKSANEKLFF. The rearrangement joins TRBV4-1 to TRBJ1-4; no firm D call. This CDR3 contains 16 residues. Germline V gives CDR1 MGHRA, CDR2 YSYEKL.

This clonotype was seen repeatedly, ten times or more. The V call is TRBV11-2, the J call TRBJ2-5; 12 nucleotides line up with TRBD2. The germline V gene has CDR1 SGHAT and CDR2 FQNNGV. Trimming at V came to 1 base and at J to 5 bases, leaving 8 bases not matched to a gene. The CDR3 length is 17 residues. The CDR3 sequence: CASSLGGLAGRWETQYF. The CDR3 DNA reads TGTGCCAGCAGCTTAGGAGGACTAGCGGGGCGGTGGGAGACCCAGTACTTC. The variable domain in full, with the rest retrieved from reference TRBV11-2 and TRBJ2-5, is EAGVAQSPRYKIIEKRQSVAFWCNPISGHATLYWYQQILGQGPKLLIQFQNNGVVDDSQLPKDRFSAERLKGVDSTLKIQPAKLEDSAVYLCASSLGGLAGRWETQYFGPGTRLLVL.

The genes are TRBV29-1 and TRBJ2-3; D might be TRBD1 (5 bases). The CDR3 totals 14 residues. Trimming took off 3 bases at V and 5 bases at J, with 15 bases between the two ends. The germline V gene encodes CDR1 SQVTM and CDR2 ANQGSEA. The CDR3 protein is CSVDRDNREDTQYF. The DNA for the CDR3 is TGCAGCGTTGACAGGGATAACCGAGAAGATACGCAGTATTTT.

On this clonotype: A much larger clonotype is one base distant, so this may be a read error. V usage is TRBV7-3 and J usage is TRBJ2-2, with D possibly being TRBD1 or TRBD2 (5 bases each). The V and J ends lost 6 bases and 4 bases respectively, with 15 bases between them. Germline V CDR1 and CDR2: SGHTA, FQGTGA. This CDR3 has 15 residues. The CDR3 DNA reads TGTGCCAGCAGTTTTGCCGGGGCATCCACCGGGGAGCTGTTTTTT. Residues: CASSFAGASTGELFF.

This clonotype was detected many times. The chain combines TRBV19 with TRBJ1-2, with D possibly TRBD1 on 6 matching bases. Germline CDR1 reads LNHDA; CDR2 reads SQIVND (reference sequence). This CDR3 spans 12 amino acids. Trimming pared 6 bases from V and 7 bases from J, leaving 12 bases between. CDR3 in amino acids: CASRPDRSGYTF. The CDR3 DNA reads TGTGCCAGTAGGCCAGACAGGTCTGGCTACACCTTC.

On this clonotype: Germline and junction disagree at one end, which may indicate a read error. The V gene is TRBV7-3, the J gene TRBJ2-7; possibly TRBD2 for D (5 bases). Matching the DNA end better, TRBJ2-1 makes the J call doubtful. The germline V gene encodes CDR1 SGHTA and CDR2 FQGTGA. The CDR3 is 16 residues long. CDR3 sequence reads: CASSLEGQFPYNEQFF. The CDR3 coding sequence is TGTGCCAGTAGCTTAGAGGGCCAGTTCCCTTACAATGAGCAGTTCTTC.

Many counts were recorded for this clonotype. V usage is TRBV7-9 and J usage is TRBJ2-5; D is possibly TRBD2 (5 bases). This CDR3 is built from 15 residues. Germline V gives CDR1 SEHNR, CDR2 FQNEAQ (reference sequence). V was shortened by 5 bases and J by 4 bases, with 17 bases between the two germline ends. The CDR3 region has the DNA TGTGCCAGCAGCCCCCCGGACTCACTGGTAGAGACCCAGTACTTC. It specifies CASSPPDSLVETQYF.

Only a few counts were recorded for this clonotype. In DNA form, the CDR3 reads TGCAGTGCTGGCACGGACAGGGAGAACACTGAAGCTTTCTTT. Translating it yields CSAGTDRENTEAFF. J is TRBJ1-1 and V is TRBV20-1; 8 nucleotides align to TRBD1. The CDR3 contains 14 residues. Germline CDR1 and CDR2: DFQATT and SNEGSKA (reference sequence). With 5 bases clipped from V and 1 base from J, the junction kept 6 bases outside the gene matches.

In this sample, this clonotype turned up many times. The rearrangement joins TRBV2 to TRBJ1-5, with D uncertain. Germline V CDR1 and CDR2: SNHLY, FYNNEI. The CDR3 is 13 amino acids. V shed 7 bases and J shed 1 base, with 8 bases lying between them. The CDR3 spells CASKEDSNQPQHF. The CDR3 DNA sequence: TGTGCCAGCAAGGAGGACAGCAATCAGCCCCAGCATTTT.

The V and J genes are TRBV5-4 and TRBJ1-6; 8 bases are a match to TRBD1. CDR1 is SGHNT, CDR2 YYREEE, per germline (reference sequence). The CDR3 has 16 amino acids. Unmatched junction bases numbered 3, after V lost 3 bases and J lost 1 base. CDR3 region: CASSSNRGSYNSPLHF. For the CDR3, the DNA is TGTGCCAGCAGCTCTAACAGGGGGTCCTATAATTCACCCCTCCACTTT.

At least ten counts were recorded for this clonotype. This rearrangement joins TRBV7-9 to TRBJ2-7; maybe TRBD2 (5 bases). CDR3 length: 14 amino acids. Germline V gene lookup returns CDR1 SEHNR and CDR2 FQNEAQ (reference sequence). Trimming removed 1 base at V and 0 bases at J, with 7 bases between. This chain's CDR3 is CASSLGGVSYEQYF. CDR3 DNA sequence: TGTGCCAGCAGCTTAGGGGGAGTCTCCTACGAGCAGTACTTC. Complete variable domain (other parts from reference TRBV7-9 and TRBJ2-7): DTGVSQNPRHKITKRGQNVTFRCDPISEHNRLYWYRQTLGQGPEFLTYFQNEAQLEKSRLLSDRFSAERPKGSFSTLEIQRTEQGDSAMYLCASSLGGVSYEQYFGPGTRLTVT.

This clonotype has just a few counts. This may stem from a read error, because a much larger clone lies one nucleotide away. This chain links TRBV5-8 with TRBJ1-2, with unresolved D. The CDR3 has 11 residues. Between the trimmed V and J ends, which lost 7 bases and 3 bases, there was a span of 7 bases. Germline V lookup: CDR1 SGHTS, CDR2 YDEGEE. The CDR3 nucleotides are TGTGCCAGCGGTCCGGACTATGGCTACACCTTC. This encodes CASGPDYGYTF.

This chain's CDR3 is CSPQGGQGPYEQYF. DNA of the CDR3: TGCAGTCCCCAAGGGGGACAGGGACCCTACGAGCAGTACTTC. This chain links TRBV20-1 with TRBJ2-7; 9 nucleotides match TRBD1. Trimming cost V 8 bases and J 2 bases; bases outside gene matches: 10. The CDR3 is 14 residues long. CDR1 DFQATT and CDR2 SNEGSKA come from the germline V gene (reference sequence).